This T cell receptor (beta chain) derives from a study of T cell responses to AZD1222 COVID-19 vaccine. The CDR3 covers 14 residues. J was trimmed by 5 bases and V by 2 bases; bases with no gene match: 3. Looked up from germline, CDR1 is SGHVS and CDR2 is FQNEAQ. Repertoires were generated with immunoSEQ multiplex PCR, while TCRdb's copy carries only in-frame clones and drops some. The data contain 95,000 to 110,000 clones, roughly 90% of them singletons. V is TRBV7-8 and J is TRBJ1-1; 9 bases map to TRBD1. The input for sequencing was peripheral blood, taken on day 0 of AZD1222 vaccination. The clonotype originates from an adult in good health. Written as DNA, the CDR3 is TGTGCCAGCAGCTTAACAGGGGGCAGGACTGAAGCTTTCTTT. Protein: CASSLTGGRTEAFF.